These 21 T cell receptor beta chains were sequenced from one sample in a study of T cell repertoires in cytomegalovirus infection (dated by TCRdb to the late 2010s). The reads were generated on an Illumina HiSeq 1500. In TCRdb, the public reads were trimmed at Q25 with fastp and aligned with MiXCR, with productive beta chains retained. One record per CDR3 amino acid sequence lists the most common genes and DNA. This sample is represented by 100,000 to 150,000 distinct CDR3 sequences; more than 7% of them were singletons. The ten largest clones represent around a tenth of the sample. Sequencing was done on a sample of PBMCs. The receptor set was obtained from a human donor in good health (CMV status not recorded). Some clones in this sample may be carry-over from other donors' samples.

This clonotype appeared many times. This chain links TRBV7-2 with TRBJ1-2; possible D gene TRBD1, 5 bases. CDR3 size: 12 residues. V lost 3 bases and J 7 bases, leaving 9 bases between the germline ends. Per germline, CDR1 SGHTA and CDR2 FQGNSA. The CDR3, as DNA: TGTGCCAGCAGCTTTGGGGCAAGTGGCTACACCTTC. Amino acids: CASSFGASGYTF.

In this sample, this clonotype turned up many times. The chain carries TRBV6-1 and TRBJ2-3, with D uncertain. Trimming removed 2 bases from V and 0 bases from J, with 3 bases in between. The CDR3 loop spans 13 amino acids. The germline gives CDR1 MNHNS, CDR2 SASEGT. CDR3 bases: TGTGCCAGCAGTGAAAGTAGCACAGATACGCAGTATTTT. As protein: CASSESSTDTQYF.

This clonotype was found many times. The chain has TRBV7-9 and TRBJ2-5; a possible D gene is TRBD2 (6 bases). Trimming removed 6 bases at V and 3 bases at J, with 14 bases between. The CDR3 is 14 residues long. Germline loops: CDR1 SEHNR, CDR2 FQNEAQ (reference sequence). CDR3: CASSQSSVEETQYF. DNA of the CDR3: TGTGCCAGCAGTCAATCTAGCGTTGAAGAGACCCAGTACTTC. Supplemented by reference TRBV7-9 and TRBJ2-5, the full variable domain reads DTGVSQNPRHKITKRGQNVTFRCDPISEHNRLYWYRQTLGQGPEFLTYFQNEAQLEKSRLLSDRFSAERPKGSFSTLEIQRTEQGDSAMYLCASSQSSVEETQYFGPGTRLLVL.

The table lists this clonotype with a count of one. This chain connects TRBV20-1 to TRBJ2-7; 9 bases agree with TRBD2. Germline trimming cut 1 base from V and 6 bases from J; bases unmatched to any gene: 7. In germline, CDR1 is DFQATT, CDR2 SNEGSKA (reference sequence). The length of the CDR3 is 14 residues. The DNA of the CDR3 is TGCAGTGCTAGAGCCCTAGCGGGGATGGCCGAGCAGTACTTC. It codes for CSARALAGMAEQYF.

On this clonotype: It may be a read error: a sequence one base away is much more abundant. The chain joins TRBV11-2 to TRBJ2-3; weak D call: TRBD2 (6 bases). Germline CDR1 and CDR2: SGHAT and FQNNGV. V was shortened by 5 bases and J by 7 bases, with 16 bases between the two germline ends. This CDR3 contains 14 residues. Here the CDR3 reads CASSLRDFSNTQYF. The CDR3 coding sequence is TGTGCCAGCAGCCTACGGGACTTCAGCAATACGCAGTATTTT.

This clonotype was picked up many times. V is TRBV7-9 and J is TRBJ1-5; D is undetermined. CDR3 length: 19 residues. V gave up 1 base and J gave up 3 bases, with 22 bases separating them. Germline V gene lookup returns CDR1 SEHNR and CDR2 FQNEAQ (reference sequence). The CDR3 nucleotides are TGTGCCAGCAGCTTAGGAACCTACGCGGCGGGTAAACTCAATCAGCCCCAGCATTTT. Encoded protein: CASSLGTYAAGKLNQPQHF.

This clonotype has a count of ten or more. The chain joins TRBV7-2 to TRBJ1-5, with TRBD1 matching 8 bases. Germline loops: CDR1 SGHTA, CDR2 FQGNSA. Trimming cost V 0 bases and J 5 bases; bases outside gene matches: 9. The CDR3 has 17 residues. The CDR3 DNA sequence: TGTGCCAGCAGCTTAGCGAATAGCAGGGGGCACTATCAGCCCCAGCATTTT. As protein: CASSLANSRGHYQPQHF.

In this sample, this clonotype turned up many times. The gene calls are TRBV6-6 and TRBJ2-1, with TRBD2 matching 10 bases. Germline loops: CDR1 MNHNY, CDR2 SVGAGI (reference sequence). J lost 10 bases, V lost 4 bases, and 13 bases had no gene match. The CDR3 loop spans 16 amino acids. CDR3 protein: CASSLRTSGPYREQFF. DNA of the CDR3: TGTGCCAGCAGTTTGCGGACTAGCGGTCCCTATAGGGAGCAGTTCTTC.

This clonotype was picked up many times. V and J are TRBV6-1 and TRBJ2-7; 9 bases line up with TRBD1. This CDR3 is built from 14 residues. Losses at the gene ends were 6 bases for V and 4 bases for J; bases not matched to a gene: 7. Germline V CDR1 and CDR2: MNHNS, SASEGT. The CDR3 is CASRSPGQGYEQYF. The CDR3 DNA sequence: TGTGCCAGCAGGTCTCCGGGACAGGGATACGAGCAGTACTTC.

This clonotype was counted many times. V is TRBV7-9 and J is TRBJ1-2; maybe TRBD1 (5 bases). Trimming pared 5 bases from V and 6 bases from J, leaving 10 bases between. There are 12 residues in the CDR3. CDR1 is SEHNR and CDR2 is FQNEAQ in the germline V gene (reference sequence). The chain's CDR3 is CASSPPGDGYTF. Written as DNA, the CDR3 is TGTGCCAGCAGCCCACCGGGGGATGGCTACACCTTC.

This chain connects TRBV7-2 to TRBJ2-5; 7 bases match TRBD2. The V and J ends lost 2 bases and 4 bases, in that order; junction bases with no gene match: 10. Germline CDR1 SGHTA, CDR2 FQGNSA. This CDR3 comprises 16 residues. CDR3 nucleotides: TGTGCCAGCAGCTTATGGCTAGCGGAGGGGTTAGAGACCCAGTACTTC. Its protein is CASSLWLAEGLETQYF. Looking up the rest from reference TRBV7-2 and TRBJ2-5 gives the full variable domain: GAGVSQSPSNKVTEKGKDVELRCDPISGHTALYWYRQSLGQGLEFLIYFQGNSAPDKSGLPSDRFSAERTGGSVSTLTIQRTQQEDSAVYLCASSLWLAEGLETQYFGPGTRLLVL.

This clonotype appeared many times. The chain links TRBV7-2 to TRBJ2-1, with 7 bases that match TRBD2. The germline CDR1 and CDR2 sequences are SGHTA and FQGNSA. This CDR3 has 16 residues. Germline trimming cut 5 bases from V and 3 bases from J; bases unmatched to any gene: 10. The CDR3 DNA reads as TGTGCCAGCAGCCCGAAAATCCCTAGCGGCTACAATGAGCAGTTCTTC. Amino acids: CASSPKIPSGYNEQFF.

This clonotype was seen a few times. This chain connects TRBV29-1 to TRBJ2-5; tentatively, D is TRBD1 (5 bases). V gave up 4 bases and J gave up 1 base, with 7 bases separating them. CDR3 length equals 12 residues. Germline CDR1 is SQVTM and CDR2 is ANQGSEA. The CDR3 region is CSVGQSQETQYF. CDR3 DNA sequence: TGCAGCGTTGGACAGTCCCAAGAGACCCAGTACTTC.

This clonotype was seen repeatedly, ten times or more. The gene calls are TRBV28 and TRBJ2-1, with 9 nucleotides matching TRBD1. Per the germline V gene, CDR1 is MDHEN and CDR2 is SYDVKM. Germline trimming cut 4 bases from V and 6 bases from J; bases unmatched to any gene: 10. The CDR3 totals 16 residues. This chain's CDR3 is CASSSPAGQGVNEQFF. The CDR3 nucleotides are TGTGCCAGCAGTTCCCCGGCGGGACAGGGAGTCAATGAGCAGTTCTTC.

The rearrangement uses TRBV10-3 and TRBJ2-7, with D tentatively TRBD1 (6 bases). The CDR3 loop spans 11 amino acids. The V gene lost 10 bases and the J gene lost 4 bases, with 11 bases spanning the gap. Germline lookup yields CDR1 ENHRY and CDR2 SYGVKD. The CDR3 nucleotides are TGTGCCACCCGAGGGGGATACGAGCAGTACTTC. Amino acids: CATRGGYEQYF.

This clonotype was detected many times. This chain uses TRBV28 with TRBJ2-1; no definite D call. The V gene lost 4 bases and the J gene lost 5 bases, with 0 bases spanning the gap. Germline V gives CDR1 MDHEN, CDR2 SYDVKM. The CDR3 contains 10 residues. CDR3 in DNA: TGTGCCAGCAGTTACAATGAGCAGTTCTTC. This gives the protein CASSYNEQFF.

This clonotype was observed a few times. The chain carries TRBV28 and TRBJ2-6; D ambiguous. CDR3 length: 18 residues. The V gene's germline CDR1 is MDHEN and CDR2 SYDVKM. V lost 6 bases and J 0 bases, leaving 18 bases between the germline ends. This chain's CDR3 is CASSRPKDAGSGANVLTF. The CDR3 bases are TGTGCCAGCAGCCGACCAAAAGATGCCGGCTCTGGGGCCAACGTCCTGACTTTC.

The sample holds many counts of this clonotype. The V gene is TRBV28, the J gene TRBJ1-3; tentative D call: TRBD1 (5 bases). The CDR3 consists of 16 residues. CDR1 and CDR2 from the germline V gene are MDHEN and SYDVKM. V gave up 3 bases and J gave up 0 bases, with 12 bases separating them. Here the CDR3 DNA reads TGTGCCAGCAGTTTGTTGGACACAAACTCTGGAAACACCATATATTTT. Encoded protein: CASSLLDTNSGNTIYF.

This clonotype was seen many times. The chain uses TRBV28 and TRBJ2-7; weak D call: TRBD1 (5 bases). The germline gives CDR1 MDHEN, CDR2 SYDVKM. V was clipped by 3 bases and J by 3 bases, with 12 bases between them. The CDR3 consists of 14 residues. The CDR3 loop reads CASSFAQGDYEQYF. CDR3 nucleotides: TGTGCCAGCAGTTTTGCCCAGGGTGACTACGAGCAGTACTTC.

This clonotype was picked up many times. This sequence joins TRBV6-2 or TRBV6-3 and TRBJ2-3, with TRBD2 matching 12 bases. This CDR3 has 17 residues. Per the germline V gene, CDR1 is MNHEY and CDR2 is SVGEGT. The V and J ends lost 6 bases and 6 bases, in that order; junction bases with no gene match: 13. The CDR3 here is CASREIPSSGGEDTQYF. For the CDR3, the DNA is TGTGCCAGCAGAGAGATCCCCTCTAGCGGGGGGGAGGATACGCAGTATTTT.

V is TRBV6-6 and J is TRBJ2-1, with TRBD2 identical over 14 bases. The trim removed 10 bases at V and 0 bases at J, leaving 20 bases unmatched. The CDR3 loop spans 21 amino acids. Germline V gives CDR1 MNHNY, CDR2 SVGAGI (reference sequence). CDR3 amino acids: CATMTDPRTSGGPSSYNEQFF. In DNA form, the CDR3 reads TGTGCCACCATGACCGACCCTAGGACTAGCGGGGGGCCGAGCTCCTACAATGAGCAGTTCTTC.